Listed here are 29 T cell receptor beta chains from one sample, sequenced in a study of T cell responses to AZD1222 COVID-19 vaccine. Clones were sequenced by immunoSEQ multiplex PCR, and TCRdb holds only the in-frame ones, with some missing. Among some 40,000 clones, 80% to 90% were seen once, and the ten largest hold 26%. This material consisted of peripheral blood, taken 28 days after the second dose of the MenACWY control vaccine. The receptor set was obtained from an adult who received the MenACWY meningococcal vaccine as a control.

The DNA for the CDR3 is TGTGCCATCAGTGAAGGGGACACTGCCTACGAGCAGTACTTC. Protein product: CAISEGDTAYEQYF. The V gene is TRBV10-3, the J gene TRBJ2-7, with D maybe TRBD1 (6 bases). Germline V gives CDR1 ENHRY, CDR2 SYGVKD. This CDR3 is built from 14 residues. The V end was cut by 3 bases, the J end by 2 bases, with 11 bases between.

This clone was seen just once. The chain couples TRBV30 to TRBJ1-2; 7 positions agree with TRBD1. V gave up 2 bases and J gave up 7 bases; unmatched junction bases: 4. This CDR3 has 12 amino acids. Germline CDR1 GTSNPN, CDR2 SVGIG (reference sequence). The CDR3: CAWSKGAGGYTF. Here the CDR3 DNA reads TGTGCCTGGAGTAAGGGGGCAGGTGGCTACACCTTC.

The V gene is TRBV10-3, the J gene TRBJ2-3; 12 positions match TRBD2. V lost 4 bases, J lost 3 bases, and 8 bases stayed unmatched. CDR3 size: 17 residues. Looked up from germline, CDR1 is ENHRY and CDR2 is SYGVKD. Here the CDR3 DNA reads TGTGCCATCAGTGCCCGTCCTAGCGGGAGGGAAACAGATACGCAGTATTTT. This gives the protein CAISARPSGRETDTQYF.

V is TRBV23-1 and J is TRBJ2-3, with 9 bases identical to TRBD1. TRBV23-1 is an open reading frame whose function is uncertain. The junction had 6 bases not matched to a gene; V was cut back by 0 bases and J by 2 bases. The CDR3 has 17 amino acids. This CDR3 is CASSQSVGTGFTDTQYF. The CDR3 DNA sequence: TGCGCCAGCAGTCAATCAGTAGGGACAGGGTTCACAGATACGCAGTATTTT.

V usage is TRBV12-5 and J usage is TRBJ2-2; the match to TRBD1 covers 11 bases. The V gene's germline CDR1 is LGHNT and CDR2 FRNRAP. This CDR3 contains 16 residues. J was trimmed by 4 bases and V by 5 bases; bases with no gene match: 6. In DNA form, the CDR3 reads TGTGCTAGTGGTCGGACAGGGGGCGCCGGCACCGGGGAGCTGTTTTTT. As protein: CASGRTGGAGTGELFF.

This chain joins TRBV2 and TRBJ1-2; D remains unclear. Germline V CDR1 and CDR2: SNHLY, FYNNEI. The V gene lost 7 bases and the J gene lost 8 bases, with 14 bases spanning the gap. The CDR3 consists of 12 residues. The CDR3 spells CASTWAVEGYTF. The CDR3 bases are TGTGCCAGCACGTGGGCAGTGGAGGGCTACACCTTC. The entire variable domain, with the rest obtained from reference TRBV2 and TRBJ1-2, is as follows: EPEVTQTPSHQVTQMGQEVILRCVPISNHLYFYWYRQILGQKVEFLVSFYNNEISEKSEIFDDQFSVERPDGSNFTLKIRSTKLEDSAMYFCASTWAVEGYTFGSGTRLTVV.

V and J are TRBV27 and TRBJ2-4, with D tentatively TRBD1 or TRBD2 (5 bases each). The CDR3 is 13 amino acids. V shed 4 bases and J shed 5 bases, with 9 bases lying between them. CDR1 and CDR2 (germline): MNHEY, SMNVEV (reference sequence). CDR3 amino acids: CASSYRGQNIQYF. Here the CDR3 DNA reads TGTGCCAGCAGTTACCGGGGCCAAAACATTCAGTACTTC.

The V call is TRBV28, the J call TRBJ1-3; 7 nucleotides align to TRBD1. Trimming removed 7 bases from V and 2 bases from J; junction bases left unmatched: 5. In germline, CDR1 is MDHEN, CDR2 SYDVKM. There are 14 residues in the CDR3. The DNA for the CDR3 is TGTGCCAGCACCAGGGGGGGGACTGGAAACACCATATATTTT. This translates into CASTRGGTGNTIYF.

The chain's CDR3 is CASSSQGAEQFF. The DNA of the CDR3 is TGCGCCAGCAGCTCGCAGGGGGCTGAGCAGTTCTTC. The genes are TRBV5-1 and TRBJ2-1; 8 bases map to TRBD1. The CDR3 has 12 residues. Germline assignment: CDR1 SGHRS and CDR2 YFSETQ. J was trimmed by 9 bases and V by 3 bases; bases with no gene match: 2.

The chain carries TRBV30 and TRBJ2-2; D tentatively fits TRBD1 or TRBD2 (6 bases each). Looked up from germline, CDR1 is GTSNPN and CDR2 is SVGIG (reference sequence). Trimming shortened V by 8 bases and J by 6 bases, and 19 bases separated the two germline ends. The CDR3 has 14 residues. CDR3 amino acids: CAALREEGAGELFF. The CDR3 DNA reads as TGTGCCGCACTTCGAGAGGAGGGGGCCGGGGAGCTGTTTTTT.

This clone was observed once. The rearrangement joins TRBV12-3 or TRBV12-4 to TRBJ2-7; D unresolved. V was trimmed by 4 bases and J by 3 bases, leaving 7 bases between them. The CDR3 totals 12 residues. CDR3 amino acids: CASSSASYEQYF. The CDR3 coding sequence is TGTGCCAGCAGTTCCGCTAGCTACGAGCAGTACTTC.

The genes are TRBV10-1 and TRBJ2-1; D not certain. Per the germline V gene, CDR1 is WNHNN and CDR2 is SYGVQD (reference sequence). This CDR3 is built from 14 residues. V was clipped by 0 bases and J by 5 bases, with 8 bases between them. The CDR3 spells CASSESGLDNEQFF. In DNA form, the CDR3 reads TGCGCCAGCAGTGAGTCGGGATTAGACAATGAGCAGTTCTTC.

This clone appeared a single time. The genes are TRBV5-1 and TRBJ1-4; possible D gene TRBD1, 6 bases. The CDR3 spans 16 residues. The V and J ends lost 3 bases and 3 bases respectively, with 15 bases between them. In germline, CDR1 is SGHRS, CDR2 YFSETQ. DNA of the CDR3: TGCGCCAGCAGCTCGACGCGGGGGGCGGCTAATGAAAAACTGTTTTTT. This codes for CASSSTRGAANEKLFF.

The chain carries TRBV5-1 and TRBJ2-7; unclear D gene. Germline assignment: CDR1 SGHRS and CDR2 YFSETQ. The CDR3 length is 13 residues. With 3 bases removed from V and 1 base from J, the gap between germline ends came to 8 bases. CDR3 loop: CASSWVGSYEQYF. The DNA for the CDR3 is TGCGCCAGCAGCTGGGTCGGATCCTACGAGCAGTACTTC. Combining the CDR3 with reference TRBV5-1 and TRBJ2-7 gives the whole variable domain KAGVTQTPRYLIKTRGQQVTLSCSPISGHRSVSWYQQTPGQGLQFLFEYFSETQRNKGNFPGRFSGRQFSNSRSEMNVSTLELGDSALYLCASSWVGSYEQYFGPGTRLTVT.

V usage is TRBV19 and J usage is TRBJ2-4; a possible D gene is TRBD2 (5 bases). Germline loops: CDR1 LNHDA, CDR2 SQIVND (reference sequence). The V end lost 4 bases, the J end lost 1 base, and 5 bases lay between the germline ends. The length of the CDR3 is 13 residues. The CDR3 nucleotides read TGTGCCAGTAGTAGCGGGGCCAAAAACATTCAGTACTTC. It specifies CASSSGAKNIQYF.

The V gene is TRBV29-1, the J gene TRBJ2-6; weak D call: TRBD2 (7 bases). V dropped 5 bases and J dropped 0 bases, with 20 bases sitting between them. The CDR3 is made up of 18 amino acids. The germline gives CDR1 SQVTM, CDR2 ANQGSEA. This CDR3 is CSVPGGAGDYSGANVLTF. In DNA, the CDR3 is TGCAGCGTTCCGGGGGGCGCAGGGGACTACTCTGGGGCCAACGTCCTGACTTTC.

The V and J genes are TRBV5-1 and TRBJ2-7, with TRBD2 identical over 12 bases. Germline V CDR1 and CDR2: SGHRS, YFSETQ. Unmatched junction bases numbered 8, after V lost 4 bases and J lost 3 bases. This CDR3 comprises 16 residues. Here the CDR3 reads CASSQTTSGGIYEQYF. In DNA, the CDR3 is TGCGCCAGCAGCCAGACGACTAGCGGGGGAATCTACGAGCAGTACTTC.

A few counts support this clone. V gene TRBV7-9 combines with J gene TRBJ1-3; TRBD1 matches at 7 bases. This CDR3 is built from 19 residues. V lost 5 bases to trimming and J lost 2 bases; unmatched junction nucleotides: 18. The V gene's germline CDR1 is SEHNR and CDR2 FQNEAQ (reference sequence). The CDR3 DNA is TGTGCCAGCAGCCACTACCGACAGGGAACAGTAGGGGCTGGAAACACCATATATTTT. Translation: CASSHYRQGTVGAGNTIYF.

This clone was seen once. The chain carries TRBV28 and TRBJ2-7, with TRBD2 as a possible D gene (6 bases). The length of the CDR3 is 12 residues. Trimming left V 7 bases short and J 7 bases short, with 14 bases between. The germline gives CDR1 MDHEN, CDR2 SYDVKM. CDR3: CASTRPEGEQYF. The CDR3 DNA follows: TGTGCCAGCACCCGACCGGAGGGGGAGCAGTACTTC.

This clone appeared a few times. This sequence joins TRBV7-2 and TRBJ2-7; TRBD2 matches 7 bases. V lost 1 base to trimming and J lost 0 bases; unmatched junction nucleotides: 6. The CDR3 sequence is 16 residues long. Germline CDR1 SGHTA, CDR2 FQGNSA. DNA of the CDR3: TGTGCCAGCAGCTTAGTCTACGGGGGGATCTCCTACGAGCAGTACTTC. This sequence encodes CASSLVYGGISYEQYF.

In DNA form, the CDR3 reads TGCGCCAGCAGCCAAGAACTACGGCAGGGTTACTCACCCCTCCACTTT. This sequence encodes CASSQELRQGYSPLHF. The chain combines TRBV4-1 with TRBJ1-6, with D possibly matching TRBD1 (5 bases). The CDR3 has 16 amino acids. V dropped 0 bases and J dropped 10 bases, with 16 bases sitting between them. The germline V gene has CDR1 MGHRA and CDR2 YSYEKL.

The chain is built from TRBV5-1 and TRBJ2-7, with D tentatively TRBD2 (5 bases). Deletions cut 0 bases from V and 6 bases from J, with 13 bases between. This CDR3 comprises 14 residues. The V gene's germline CDR1 is SGHRS and CDR2 YFSETQ. As DNA, the CDR3 is TGCGCCAGCAGCTTGGGGGAGCTCGGTAGCGAGCAGTACTTC. Protein product: CASSLGELGSEQYF.

V gene TRBV6-2 or TRBV6-3 combines with J gene TRBJ2-7, with a tentative D call TRBD2 (6 bases). Germline V CDR1 and CDR2: MNHEY, SVGEGT. The CDR3 has 16 amino acids. V lost 7 bases to trimming and J lost 2 bases, with 21 bases between them. The CDR3 sequence is CASTFSVGTPTYEQYF. CDR3 sequence (DNA): TGTGCCAGCACTTTCTCTGTTGGGACTCCTACCTACGAGCAGTACTTC.

The chain carries TRBV7-3 and TRBJ2-1; no clear D gene. The CDR3 covers 13 residues. The ends were cut back, 2 bases at V and 11 bases at J, with 13 bases in the middle. Germline CDR1 is SGHTA and CDR2 is FQGTGA. CDR3 residues: CASSLAQVYKQFF. The CDR3 coding sequence is TGTGCCAGCAGCTTAGCCCAGGTCTATAAGCAGTTCTTC.

This clone was counted a few times. V usage is TRBV21-1 and J usage is TRBJ2-7. TRBV21-1 is described as a pseudogene. The CDR3 extends over 13 amino acids. For the CDR3, the DNA is TGTGCCAGCAGCGTACGGGCCTCCTACGAGCAGTACTTC. This translates into CASSVRASYEQYF.

The chain uses TRBV15 and TRBJ2-7, with TRBD1 identical over 7 bases. CDR1 is LNHNV, CDR2 YYDKDF, per germline (reference sequence). The J segment lost 5 bases and the V segment lost 1 base, leaving 8 bases of the junction unmatched. This CDR3 is built from 15 residues. DNA for the CDR3: TGTGCCACCAGCAGAGGGGACAGTATAATCGACGAGCAGTACTTC. Amino acids: CATSRGDSIIDEQYF.

V is TRBV7-9 and J is TRBJ2-2; TRBD2 matches 8 bases. V trimming: 8 bases; J trimming: 2 bases; junction bases outside the gene matches: 7. There are 15 residues in the CDR3. Germline assignment: CDR1 SEHNR and CDR2 FQNEAQ (reference sequence). This chain's CDR3 is CASPRGGANTGELFF. The CDR3 DNA is TGTGCCAGCCCCCGGGGGGGAGCCAACACCGGGGAGCTGTTTTTT.

This chain uses TRBV28 with TRBJ1-1, with TRBD1 matching over 8 bases. CDR1 MDHEN and CDR2 SYDVKM come from the germline V gene. The CDR3 is made up of 15 amino acids. V shed 8 bases and J 3 bases; nucleotides not matched to a gene: 11. CDR3 sequence: CASGDRGIRYTEAFF. The DNA of the CDR3 is TGTGCCAGCGGAGACAGGGGAATTAGGTACACTGAAGCTTTCTTT.

This clone is a singleton in its sample. V gene TRBV11-2 combines with J gene TRBJ1-1; a weak D match, TRBD1 (6 bases). From germline, CDR1 is SGHAT and CDR2 FQNNGV. CDR3 length equals 13 residues. V was shortened by 5 bases and J by 4 bases, with 11 bases between the two germline ends. The CDR3 loop is CASSPRGPTEAFF. The CDR3 nucleotides are TGTGCCAGCAGCCCGCGGGGGCCCACTGAAGCTTTCTTT.